A selection of T cell receptor beta chains follows, all from one sample in a study of blood T cell repertoires in COVID-19. Produced via immunoSEQ multiplex PCR; TCRdb's table is partial and in-frame only. Seen here are approximately 250,000 clones, 85% to 90% observed once, and the top ten hold 2% to 2.5%. The sequencing sample was made of PBMCs or T cells enriched from blood (not recorded which). The receptors here all came from a woman aged 55-75 years in a cohort exposed to, infected with or recovered from COVID-19 (not recorded which). Each CDR3 is given with its conserved first and last residue. The D gene is left open where the match is weak. For some rows the clone size is stated as once, few or many, or as a class when expanded; others skip it.

j_call: TRBJ2-1
d_call: .
v_call: TRBV7-9
clone_size: .
cdr3_aa: CASSSSGTPYNEQFF
cdr3_nt: TGTGCCAGCAGCTCGAGCGGGACACCCTACAATGAGCAGTTCTTC

j_call: TRBJ1-5
d_call: .
v_call: TRBV20-1
clone_size: .
cdr3_aa: CSASNVAGGGNQPQHF
cdr3_nt: TGCAGTGCTAGTAACGTCGCGGGGGGCGGAAATCAGCCCCAGCATTTT

j_call: TRBJ2-7
d_call: TRBD1
v_call: TRBV19
clone_size: .
cdr3_aa: CASSMGQGAYEQYF
cdr3_nt: TGTGCCAGTAGTATGGGACAGGGGGCCTACGAGCAGTACTTC

j_call: TRBJ2-7
d_call: TRBD2
v_call: TRBV20-1
clone_size: .
cdr3_aa: CSAKREYEQYF
cdr3_nt: TGCAGTGCGAAGCGGGAGTACGAGCAGTACTTC

j_call: TRBJ2-7
d_call: TRBD1
v_call: TRBV9
clone_size: .
cdr3_aa: CASSVGTGGTYEQYF
cdr3_nt: TGTGCCAGCAGCGTAGGGACAGGGGGCACCTACGAGCAGTACTTC

j_call: TRBJ1-1
d_call: TRBD1
v_call: TRBV28
clone_size: .
cdr3_aa: CASSLRGLWTEAFF
cdr3_nt: TGTGCCAGCAGTTTAAGGGGGCTCTGGACTGAAGCTTTCTTT

j_call: TRBJ2-7
d_call: .
v_call: TRBV5-1
clone_size: .
cdr3_aa: CASSLTDNAYEQYF
cdr3_nt: TGCGCCAGCAGCTTGACGGACAACGCCTACGAGCAGTACTTC

j_call: TRBJ2-7
d_call: TRBD1
v_call: TRBV7-3
clone_size: .
cdr3_aa: CASSPSSGTGSYEQYF
cdr3_nt: TGTGCCAGCAGCCCAAGCTCCGGGACAGGGTCCTACGAGCAGTACTTC

j_call: TRBJ2-5
d_call: TRBD1
v_call: TRBV5-4
clone_size: .
cdr3_aa: CASSLALKQGSGETQYF
cdr3_nt: TGTGCCAGCAGCTTGGCCCTTAAACAGGGGAGCGGTGAGACCCAGTACTTC

j_call: TRBJ2-7
d_call: TRBD2
v_call: TRBV10-3
clone_size: .
cdr3_aa: CAISEPSGKHHEQYF
cdr3_nt: TGTGCCATCAGTGAGCCTAGCGGGAAACACCACGAGCAGTACTTC

j_call: TRBJ1-3
d_call: .
v_call: TRBV10-3
clone_size: .
cdr3_aa: CAIKSPTGMTGNTIYF
cdr3_nt: TGTGCCATCAAATCGCCTACAGGGATGACTGGAAACACCATATATTTT

j_call: TRBJ2-3
d_call: .
v_call: TRBV7-3
clone_size: .
cdr3_aa: CASSPPGLTDTQYF
cdr3_nt: TGTGCCAGCAGCCCTCCCGGACTAACAGATACGCAGTATTTT

j_call: TRBJ1-6
d_call: .
v_call: TRBV23-1
clone_size: .
cdr3_aa: CASSQATVRSPLHF
cdr3_nt: TGCGCCAGCAGTCAAGCGACAGTAAGATCACCCCTCCACTTT

j_call: TRBJ2-7
d_call: .
v_call: TRBV24-1
clone_size: .
cdr3_aa: CATSQGSGTGDRNYEQYF
cdr3_nt: TGTGCCACCAGCCAGGGTTCGGGGACGGGGGACCGCAACTACGAGCAGTACTTC

j_call: TRBJ2-7
d_call: TRBD2
v_call: TRBV20-1
clone_size: .
cdr3_aa: CSASLLAGGRLYEQYF
cdr3_nt: TGCAGTGCTAGTTTACTAGCGGGAGGAAGGTTATACGAGCAGTACTTC

j_call: TRBJ2-5
d_call: TRBD1
v_call: TRBV28
clone_size: .
cdr3_aa: CASSLDRVETQYF
cdr3_nt: TGTGCCAGCAGTTTAGACAGGGTCGAGACCCAGTACTTC

j_call: TRBJ2-7
d_call: TRBD1
v_call: TRBV5-1
clone_size: few
cdr3_aa: CASSSDRGREQYF
cdr3_nt: TGCGCCAGCAGCTCCGACAGGGGACGCGAGCAGTACTTC

j_call: TRBJ2-7
d_call: TRBD2
v_call: TRBV11-3
clone_size: once
cdr3_aa: CASSFVPLASGTYEQYF
cdr3_nt: TGTGCCAGCAGCTTCGTCCCCCTCGCTAGCGGTACCTACGAGCAGTACTTC

j_call: TRBJ2-7
d_call: .
v_call: TRBV21-1
clone_size: .
cdr3_aa: CASSKGPDRGRVLESPYEQYF
cdr3_nt: TGTGCCAGCAGCAAGGGGCCCGACAGGGGGCGGGTTTTAGAAAGTCCCTACGAGCAGTACTTC

j_call: TRBJ2-7
d_call: TRBD2
v_call: TRBV5-4
clone_size: .
cdr3_aa: CASSLQVLAGLSYEQYF
cdr3_nt: TGTGCCAGCAGCCTGCAAGTACTAGCGGGTCTCTCCTACGAGCAGTACTTC

j_call: TRBJ2-7
d_call: TRBD1
v_call: TRBV28
clone_size: .
cdr3_aa: CACTRDSSYEQYF
cdr3_nt: TGTGCCTGCACTCGGGACAGCTCCTACGAGCAGTACTTC

j_call: TRBJ1-6
d_call: .
v_call: TRBV28
clone_size: .
cdr3_aa: CASRPQGSYNSPLHF
cdr3_nt: TGTGCCAGCAGACCACAGGGCTCCTATAATTCACCCCTCCACTTT

j_call: TRBJ2-7
d_call: .
v_call: TRBV14
clone_size: .
cdr3_aa: CASSQGAWYEQYF
cdr3_nt: TGTGCCAGCAGCCAAGGGGCTTGGTACGAGCAGTACTTC

j_call: TRBJ2-1
d_call: TRBD2
v_call: TRBV24-1
clone_size: .
cdr3_aa: CATSDLTSGELNEQFF
cdr3_nt: TGTGCCACCAGTGATCTGACTAGCGGGGAACTCAATGAGCAGTTCTTC

j_call: TRBJ1-5
d_call: .
v_call: TRBV30
clone_size: .
cdr3_aa: CAWSVGGFNQPQHF
cdr3_nt: TGTGCCTGGAGTGTAGGAGGGTTCAATCAGCCCCAGCATTTT

j_call: TRBJ2-3
d_call: .
v_call: TRBV5-1
clone_size: once
cdr3_aa: CASSLVSRGDTQYF
cdr3_nt: TGCGCCAGCAGCTTGGTTTCCCGAGGAGATACGCAGTATTTT

j_call: TRBJ2-7
d_call: .
v_call: TRBV27
clone_size: .
cdr3_aa: CASSPGRGPYEQYF
cdr3_nt: TGTGCCAGCAGCCCCGGTCGGGGTCCCTACGAGCAGTACTTC

j_call: TRBJ1-1
d_call: .
v_call: TRBV29-1
clone_size: .
cdr3_aa: CSVVGEMNTEAFF
cdr3_nt: TGCAGCGTTGTAGGGGAAATGAACACTGAAGCTTTCTTT

j_call: TRBJ1-1
d_call: .
v_call: TRBV2
clone_size: .
cdr3_aa: CASSAKTVITEAFF
cdr3_nt: TGTGCCAGCAGTGCTAAAACAGTTATCACTGAAGCTTTCTTT

j_call: TRBJ2-1
d_call: TRBD1
v_call: TRBV12-5
clone_size: once
cdr3_aa: CASGLDIDRATYNEQFF
cdr3_nt: TGTGCTAGTGGTTTGGACATTGACAGGGCAACCTACAATGAGCAGTTCTTC

j_call: TRBJ1-5
d_call: .
v_call: TRBV2
clone_size: .
cdr3_aa: CASSDGHNQPQHF
cdr3_nt: TGTGCCAGCAGTGACGGACACAATCAGCCCCAGCATTTT

j_call: TRBJ2-3
d_call: .
v_call: TRBV2
clone_size: .
cdr3_aa: CASSEAASTDTQYF
cdr3_nt: TGTGCCAGCAGTGAAGCGGCTAGCACAGATACGCAGTATTTT

j_call: TRBJ1-6
d_call: .
v_call: TRBV5-1
clone_size: once
cdr3_aa: CASSLTGNTYNSPLHF
cdr3_nt: TGCGCCAGCAGCTTGACAGGGAATACCTATAATTCACCCCTCCACTTT